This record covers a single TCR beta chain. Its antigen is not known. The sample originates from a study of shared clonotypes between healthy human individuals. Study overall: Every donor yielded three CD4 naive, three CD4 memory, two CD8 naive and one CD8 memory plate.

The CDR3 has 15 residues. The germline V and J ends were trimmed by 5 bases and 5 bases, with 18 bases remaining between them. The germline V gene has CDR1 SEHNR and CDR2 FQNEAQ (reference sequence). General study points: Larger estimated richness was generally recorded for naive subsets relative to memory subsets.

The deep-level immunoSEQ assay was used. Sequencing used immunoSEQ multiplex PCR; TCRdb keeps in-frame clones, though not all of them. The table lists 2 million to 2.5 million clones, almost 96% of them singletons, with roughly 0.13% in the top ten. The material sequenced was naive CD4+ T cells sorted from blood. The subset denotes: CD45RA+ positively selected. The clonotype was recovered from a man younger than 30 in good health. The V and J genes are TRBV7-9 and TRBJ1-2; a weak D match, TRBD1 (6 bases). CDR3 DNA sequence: TGTGCCAGCAGCCCTGGTTTAGGGGGAGAGTATGGCTACACCTTC. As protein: CASSPGLGGEYGYTF. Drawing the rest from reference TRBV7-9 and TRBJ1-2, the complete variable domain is DTGVSQNPRHKITKRGQNVTFRCDPISEHNRLYWYRQTLGQGPEFLTYFQNEAQLEKSRLLSDRFSAERPKGSFSTLEIQRTEQGDSAMYLCASSPGLGGEYGYTFGSGTRLTVV.